The 22 T cell receptor beta chains presented below share a single source sample, sequenced in a study of naive and memory T cell subsets. TCR cDNA received a 3' ligated oligonucleotide that carried a UMI. Ligated cDNA underwent four rounds of PCR with nested alpha and beta constant region primers and SP2. TCRdb fed the 5' RACE reads into MiXCR, producing one record per CDR3 protein. The table has approximately 58,000 distinct CDR3 sequences, 7.2% seen once; the top ten hold about 9.8%. These receptors were obtained from a male donor in good health.

This clonotype was observed at least ten times. The chain uses TRBV20-1 and TRBJ2-3, with 9 bases matching TRBD2. The germline V gene encodes CDR1 DFQATT and CDR2 SNEGSKA (reference sequence). The CDR3 is made up of 16 amino acids. The J segment lost 3 bases and the V segment lost 3 bases, leaving 10 bases of the junction unmatched. In nucleotides, the CDR3 is TGCAGTGCTAGCCGCGGGGGGGCTCCAGGGACAGATACGCAGTATTTT. Protein product: CSASRGGAPGTDTQYF.

This clonotype was detected only a few times. V gene TRBV3-1 combines with J gene TRBJ1-2; the D gene is possibly TRBD1 (5 bases). Germline CDR1 LGHDT, CDR2 YNNKEL (reference sequence). The ends were cut back, 4 bases at V and 2 bases at J, with 11 bases in the middle. This CDR3 has 14 amino acids. CDR3 sequence: CASSPSGTNYGYTF. The DNA for the CDR3 is TGTGCCAGCAGCCCATCGGGGACCAACTATGGCTACACCTTC.

This clonotype was detected ten times or more. The chain has TRBV12-3 or TRBV12-4 and TRBJ2-3; 13 positions agree with TRBD2. The CDR3 runs 17 residues. V was clipped by 7 bases and J by 6 bases; unmatched bases: 13. CDR3 nucleotide sequence: TGTGCCAGCACCCTCTCGGTAACTAGCGGGGGGGCGGATACGCAGTATTTT. It translates to CASTLSVTSGGADTQYF.

This clonotype occurred many times. J is TRBJ2-3 and V is TRBV5-5; TRBD2 is a possible D gene (6 bases). The CDR3 runs 16 residues. Between the trimmed V and J ends, which lost 4 bases and 6 bases, there was a span of 21 bases. Germline V gene data show CDR1 as SGHKS and CDR2 as YYEKEE (reference sequence). CDR3 region: CASSVPRGSQGDTQYF. As DNA, the CDR3 is TGTGCCAGCAGCGTCCCGCGGGGCTCCCAAGGGGATACGCAGTATTTT.

The CDR3, as DNA: TGTGCCAGCAGCTTAACAGACAGGTCGTTGAGCACGTTCTTC. Amino acids: CASSLTDRSLSTFF. The chain has TRBV7-9 and TRBJ2-1; tentatively, D is TRBD1 (6 bases). The CDR3 sequence is 14 residues long. CDR1 and CDR2 (germline): SEHNR, FQNEAQ (reference sequence). The V gene lost 2 bases and the J gene lost 15 bases, with 20 bases spanning the gap.

This clonotype was picked up a small number of times. This chain uses TRBV29-1 with TRBJ2-1, with TRBD1 identical over 8 bases. The CDR3 loop spans 12 amino acids. J was trimmed by 7 bases and V by 8 bases; bases with no gene match: 7. CDR1 and CDR2 (germline): SQVTM, ANQGSEA. The chain's CDR3 is CSLSRGRNEQFF. CDR3 coding DNA: TGCAGCCTCTCCAGGGGGCGGAATGAGCAGTTCTTC.

This clonotype was seen at least ten times. The chain carries TRBV29-1 and TRBJ2-3; D is possibly TRBD1 (6 bases). The CDR3 runs to 13 residues. Trimming shortened V by 6 bases and J by 4 bases, and 14 bases separated the two germline ends. Germline V CDR1 and CDR2: SQVTM, ANQGSEA. CDR3 in amino acids: CSVQGPTSDTQYF. In DNA, the CDR3 is TGCAGCGTCCAGGGGCCCACTTCAGATACGCAGTATTTT.

Written as DNA, the CDR3 is TGTGCCAGCAGTTCGACCGGGACAGGACCGAATACGCAGTATTTT. Translated, it gives CASSSTGTGPNTQYF. The genes are TRBV3-1 and TRBJ2-3; TRBD1 matches 8 bases. This CDR3 is built from 15 residues. J was trimmed by 7 bases and V by 6 bases; bases with no gene match: 12. Germline V CDR1 and CDR2: LGHDT, YNNKEL (reference sequence).

This clonotype was recorded a few times. A junction end diverges from the germline sequence, so it may reflect a read error. The chain links TRBV6-1 to TRBJ2-3, with 8 bases that match TRBD2. Germline V gene lookup returns CDR1 MNHNS and CDR2 SASEGT. This CDR3 has 14 amino acids. The CDR3 protein is CASSEAGGTDTQYF. CDR3 DNA sequence: TGTGCCAGCAGCGAAGCGGGGGGCACAGATACGCAGTATTTT.

In its sample, this clonotype was seen a few times. V usage is TRBV19 and J usage is TRBJ2-2, with D tentatively TRBD2 (6 bases). V was pared by 1 base and J by 1 base, with 10 bases between. Germline V gene data show CDR1 as LNHDA and CDR2 as SQIVND (reference sequence). This CDR3 region has 16 residues. DNA of the CDR3: TGTGCCAGTAGTATAGGAGCGGGCGTGAACACCGGGGAGCTGTTTTTT. This encodes CASSIGAGVNTGELFF.

The chain joins TRBV6-1 to TRBJ2-1; a weak D match, TRBD2 (6 bases). The V gene lost 7 bases and the J gene lost 4 bases, with 11 bases spanning the gap. Germline V gene sequence: CDR1 MNHNS, CDR2 SASEGT. CDR3 length: 13 residues. The CDR3 protein is CASKWDLYNEQFF. Here the CDR3 DNA reads TGTGCCAGCAAATGGGACTTGTACAATGAGCAGTTCTTC.

The V call is TRBV20-1, the J call TRBJ1-6; 8 positions match TRBD1. CDR1 DFQATT and CDR2 SNEGSKA come from the germline V gene (reference sequence). CDR3 length: 15 residues. Trimming cost V 0 bases and J 10 bases; bases outside gene matches: 8. The CDR3 DNA reads as TGCAGTGCTAGAGATCCCCTCGGACAGGGCTCACCCCTCCACTTT. Protein sequence: CSARDPLGQGSPLHF.

This clonotype turned up a few times. The chain employs TRBV3-1 and TRBJ2-3; D possibly corresponds to TRBD1 (6 bases). V was cut by 1 base and J by 0 bases, with 11 bases left in between. Germline CDR1 LGHDT, CDR2 YNNKEL (reference sequence). The CDR3 has 16 residues. The CDR3 DNA is TGTGCCAGCAGCCAAGCGACAGGCTTTAGCACAGATACGCAGTATTTT. This sequence encodes CASSQATGFSTDTQYF.

At least ten counts were recorded for this clonotype. This sequence joins TRBV2 and TRBJ2-1, with D tentatively TRBD1 (5 bases). CDR1 is SNHLY, CDR2 FYNNEI, per germline. This CDR3 has 14 amino acids. The germline V and J ends were trimmed by 6 bases and 0 bases, with 9 bases remaining between them. The CDR3 coding sequence is TGTGCCAGCAGGAAGGGGCACTCCTACAATGAGCAGTTCTTC. Protein product: CASRKGHSYNEQFF.

At least ten counts were recorded for this clonotype. An end of the junction differs from the germline gene, which may be a read error. The V gene is TRBV12-5, the J gene TRBJ2-7; TRBD1 aligns across 9 bases. The CDR3 is 12 amino acids. Germline V CDR1 and CDR2: LGHNT, FRNRAP. The CDR3 bases are TGTGCTAGTGGTTTGACAGGGGGCCACGTTACCTTC. Protein product: CASGLTGGHVTF.

In its sample, this clonotype was seen a few times. V is TRBV10-3 and J is TRBJ1-1; D call uncertain. Germline CDR1 ENHRY, CDR2 SYGVKD. Trimming took 3 bases from V and 0 from J, leaving 8 bases between them. The CDR3 totals 14 residues. CDR3 bases: TGTGCCATCAGTGAAGTCACTATGAACACTGAAGCTTTCTTT. This codes for CAISEVTMNTEAFF.

This clonotype has ten or more counts. The chain has TRBV20-1 and TRBJ2-3; D unresolved. Trimming pared 4 bases from V and 2 bases from J, leaving 10 bases between. Per the germline V gene, CDR1 is DFQATT and CDR2 is SNEGSKA (reference sequence). This CDR3 comprises 13 residues. DNA for the CDR3: TGCAGTGCTACTTACAGATCCACAGATACGCAGTATTTT. Translating it yields CSATYRSTDTQYF.

This clonotype occurred a few times. V gene TRBV5-1 combines with J gene TRBJ2-5; TRBD1 or TRBD2 may be the D gene (5 bases each). V was trimmed by 5 bases and J by 0 bases, leaving 17 bases between them. Germline assignment: CDR1 SGHRS and CDR2 YFSETQ. The CDR3 totals 16 residues. Here the CDR3 DNA reads TGCGCCAGCAGTCATGGACAAAAGGGAGACCAAGAGACCCAGTACTTC. It translates to CASSHGQKGDQETQYF.

This clonotype was recorded at least ten times. The J gene is TRBJ2-7, the V gene TRBV19, with 8 bases identical to TRBD1. Unmatched junction bases numbered 8, after V lost 5 bases and J lost 5 bases. CDR1 is LNHDA and CDR2 is SQIVND in the germline V gene (reference sequence). There are 14 residues in the CDR3. The CDR3 region is CASSPGQGNNEQYF. The CDR3 nucleotides read TGTGCCAGTAGTCCCGGACAGGGTAACAACGAGCAGTACTTC.

V usage is TRBV19 and J usage is TRBJ2-1; D is possibly TRBD2 (6 bases). The CDR3 spans 15 residues. Germline loops: CDR1 LNHDA, CDR2 SQIVND (reference sequence). Trimming cost V 3 bases and J 4 bases, with 13 bases left between them. CDR3 sequence: CASSIGGAKYNEQFF. DNA of the CDR3: TGTGCCAGTAGTATTGGAGGGGCAAAGTACAATGAGCAGTTCTTC.

This clonotype was recorded a few times. V gene TRBV28 combines with J gene TRBJ2-1; 7 nucleotides line up with TRBD2. Germline V gives CDR1 MDHEN, CDR2 SYDVKM. The CDR3 contains 12 residues. Unmatched junction bases numbered 11, after V lost 9 bases and J lost 12 bases. The CDR3: CASTTQRGSQFF. The CDR3 DNA sequence: TGTGCCAGTACCACCCAGCGGGGTTCGCAGTTCTTC.

This clonotype was recorded at least ten times. The V call is TRBV6-5, the J call TRBJ1-2; D is possibly TRBD1 (5 bases). The germline V and J ends were trimmed by 7 bases and 4 bases, with 19 bases remaining between them. The CDR3 consists of 15 residues. Germline CDR1 is MNHEY and CDR2 is SVGAGI. The CDR3 protein is CASTQGKLGLYGYTF. CDR3 coding DNA: TGTGCCAGCACCCAGGGAAAGCTAGGTCTCTATGGCTACACCTTC.